The subject of this entry is one TCR beta chain. Its antigen is unknown. The sample comes from a study of radiotherapy plus CTLA-4 blockade in lung cancer. Whole-study context: Across the patients, objective responses occurred in more than 15%, and disease control in roughly 30%. General study points: Alongside interferon-beta, early blood T cell clone dynamics were reportedly the best predictor of response. Blood saw expansion of tumor-derived TCR clones after radiotherapy plus ipilimumab.

The CDR3 length is 12 residues. Germline V gene sequence: CDR1 MNHEY, CDR2 SVGAGI. V shed 5 bases and J shed 9 bases, with 8 bases lying between them. Assay used: immunoSEQ multiplex PCR; TCRdb lists only in-frame clones, some missing. The data contain some 100,000 clones, approximately 80% of them singletons. Receiving focal radiation plus CTLA-4 blockade with ipilimumab were patients who had chemo-refractory metastatic non-small-cell lung cancer. The clonotype originates from a human donor with non-small cell lung cancer that progressed on radiotherapy plus ipilimumab. Specimen: peripheral blood, collected from a patient treated with radiotherapy plus ipilimumab. The V gene is TRBV6-5, the J gene TRBJ1-6; no clear D. The CDR3 nucleotides read TGTGCCAGCAGTGAAGCGAGTTCACCCCTCCACTTT. It specifies CASSEASSPLHF.